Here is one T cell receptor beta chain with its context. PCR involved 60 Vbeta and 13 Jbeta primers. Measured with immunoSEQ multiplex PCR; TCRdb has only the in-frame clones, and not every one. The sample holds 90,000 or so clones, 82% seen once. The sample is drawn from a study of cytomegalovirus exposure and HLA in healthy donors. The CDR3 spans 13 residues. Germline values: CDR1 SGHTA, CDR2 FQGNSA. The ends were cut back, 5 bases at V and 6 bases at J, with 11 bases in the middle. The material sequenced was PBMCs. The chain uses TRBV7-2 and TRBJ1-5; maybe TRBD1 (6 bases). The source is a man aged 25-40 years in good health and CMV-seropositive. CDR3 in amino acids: CASSRDTIQPQHF. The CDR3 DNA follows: TGTGCCAGCAGCCGGGACACCATTCAGCCCCAGCATTTT.